Below are 17 T cell receptor beta chains sequenced from a single sample in a study of technical replicates of blood from a few donors. Profiled with immunoSEQ multiplex PCR; TCRdb holds only in-frame clones, not every one. The sample contains some 82,000 clones, 85% to 95% of which appear only once. Sequencing used T cells isolated from PBMCs. The receptors were sampled from a human donor in good health.

This clone was detected a few times. CDR3 residues: CASSPDRTEKLFF. CDR3 DNA: TGTGCCAGCAGCCCAGACAGGACTGAAAAACTGTTTTTT. The chain is built from TRBV11-2 and TRBJ1-4; maybe TRBD1 (6 bases). V was cut by 5 bases and J by 7 bases, with 11 bases left in between. Germline V lookup: CDR1 SGHAT, CDR2 FQNNGV. The CDR3 is made up of 13 amino acids.

The chain recombines TRBV20-1 with TRBJ2-7, with 9 bases lining up with TRBD2. Trimming took 7 bases from V and 6 from J; bases not matched to a gene: 4. Germline loops: CDR1 DFQATT, CDR2 SNEGSKA (reference sequence). The CDR3 length is 11 residues. This CDR3 is CSGGLASEQYF. The CDR3, as DNA: TGCAGTGGAGGACTAGCGAGCGAGCAGTACTTC.

This clone was counted a single time. This rearrangement joins TRBV7-8 to TRBJ2-5, with TRBD2 matching over 9 bases. The germline V gene encodes CDR1 SGHVS and CDR2 FQNEAQ. There are 15 residues in the CDR3. With V trimmed by 4 bases and J by 3 bases, 6 bases remained unmatched. CDR3 sequence reads: CASSSELAGKETQYF. The CDR3 nucleotides are TGTGCCAGCAGCTCTGAGCTAGCGGGAAAAGAGACCCAGTACTTC.

The V gene is TRBV29-1, the J gene TRBJ1-1; 7 bases are a match to TRBD1. Unmatched junction bases numbered 9, after V lost 8 bases and J lost 6 bases. Germline CDR1 reads SQVTM; CDR2 reads ANQGSEA. The CDR3 loop spans 12 amino acids. CDR3 coding DNA: TGCAGCATAAAGGGGGCTAGACCTGAAGCTTTCTTT. It translates to CSIKGARPEAFF.

CDR3 sequence (DNA): TGTGCCAGCAGTTCTCGGACAGGGACTAATGAAAAACTGTTTTTT. It encodes CASSSRTGTNEKLFF. The chain is built from TRBV27 and TRBJ1-4; 8 nucleotides match TRBD1. Germline trimming cut 4 bases from V and 2 bases from J; bases unmatched to any gene: 3. Germline V CDR1 and CDR2: MNHEY, SMNVEV (reference sequence). The CDR3 consists of 15 residues.

This chain joins TRBV19 and TRBJ2-5; weak D call: TRBD1 (6 bases). V lost 9 bases, J lost 0 bases, and 8 bases lay in between. Germline CDR1 is LNHDA and CDR2 is SQIVND (reference sequence). The CDR3 spans 12 residues. CDR3 sequence reads: CASRTDQETQYF. The CDR3 DNA sequence: TGTGCCAGCAGGACAGACCAAGAGACCCAGTACTTC. The variable domain in full, completed from reference TRBV19 and TRBJ2-5, reads DGGITQSPKYLFRKEGQNVTLSCEQNLNHDAMYWYRQDPGQGLRLIYYSQIVNDFQKGDIAEGYSVSREKKESFPLTVTSAQKNPTAFYLCASRTDQETQYFGPGTRLLVL.

The CDR3 reads CASSPSVNTDTQYF. The DNA for the CDR3 is TGTGCCAGCAGCCCTAGCGTTAACACAGATACGCAGTATTTT. The rearrangement links TRBV7-3 to TRBJ2-3; D possibly corresponds to TRBD2 (6 bases). Trimming left V 5 bases short and J 2 bases short, with 11 bases between. The CDR3 is 14 residues long. The V gene's germline CDR1 is SGHTA and CDR2 FQGTGA.

The chain uses TRBV6-5 and TRBJ1-2, with D possibly matching TRBD1 (5 bases). V gave up 6 bases and J gave up 4 bases, with 15 bases separating them. CDR3 length: 14 amino acids. Germline CDR1 reads MNHEY; CDR2 reads SVGAGI. DNA for the CDR3: TGTGCCAGCAGCCCTTTATCAGGGCCCTATGGCTACACCTTC. Encoded protein: CASSPLSGPYGYTF.

V gene TRBV5-6 combines with J gene TRBJ2-1, with TRBD2 matching over 14 bases. This CDR3 has 17 amino acids. CDR1 is SGHDT and CDR2 is YYEEEE in the germline V gene. Germline trimming cut 4 bases from V and 9 bases from J; bases unmatched to any gene: 12. CDR3 loop: CASSTSGRLAGGGEQFF. The CDR3 bases are TGTGCCAGCAGCACCTCCGGGCGACTAGCGGGAGGGGGTGAGCAGTTCTTC.

The genes are TRBV7-9 and TRBJ2-7; 7 nucleotides line up with TRBD2. The CDR3 length is 16 residues. Trimming took 4 bases from V and 6 from J; bases not matched to a gene: 15. The germline gives CDR1 SEHNR, CDR2 FQNEAQ (reference sequence). The CDR3 region is CASSSLLAEVLPEQYF. CDR3 bases: TGTGCCAGCAGCTCTTTGCTAGCGGAGGTCCTCCCCGAGCAGTACTTC.

The chain has TRBV29-1 and TRBJ2-7, with a weak D call TRBD1 (5 bases). The CDR3 is 15 amino acids. Germline CDR1 SQVTM, CDR2 ANQGSEA. V shed 4 bases and J shed 4 bases, with 20 bases lying between them. This CDR3 is CSVVSRVGVKYEQYF. CDR3 DNA: TGCAGCGTTGTTAGTAGGGTAGGGGTGAAATACGAGCAGTACTTC.

This clone was seen once. V usage is TRBV27 and J usage is TRBJ2-7; 7 positions agree with TRBD2. The CDR3 extends over 14 amino acids. Germline CDR1 reads MNHEY; CDR2 reads SMNVEV (reference sequence). Trimming took 8 bases from V and 0 from J; bases not matched to a gene: 7. The CDR3 reads CASALTSFSYEQYF. The CDR3, as DNA: TGTGCCAGCGCCCTGACTAGCTTCTCCTACGAGCAGTACTTC.

The chain is built from TRBV28 and TRBJ2-7, with 9 nucleotides matching TRBD1. From germline, CDR1 is MDHEN and CDR2 SYDVKM. The J segment lost 0 bases and the V segment lost 6 bases, leaving 6 bases of the junction unmatched. This CDR3 has 15 residues. The CDR3 sequence: CASSYDRGISYEQYF. CDR3 sequence (DNA): TGTGCCAGCAGCTACGACAGGGGGATCTCCTACGAGCAGTACTTC. Looking up the rest from reference TRBV28 and TRBJ2-7 gives the full variable domain: DVKVTQSSRYLVKRTGEKVFLECVQDMDHENMFWYRQDPGLGLRLIYFSYDVKMKEKGDIPEGYSVSREKKERFSLILESASTNQTSMYLCASSYDRGISYEQYFGPGTRLTVT.

This rearrangement joins TRBV29-1 to TRBJ2-7, with TRBD2 identical over 10 bases. This CDR3 has 15 residues. Losses at the gene ends were 2 bases for V and 3 bases for J; bases not matched to a gene: 7. Germline assignment: CDR1 SQVTM and CDR2 ANQGSEA. CDR3 loop: CSVEYRLAGDYEQYF. In nucleotides, the CDR3 is TGCAGCGTTGAATACCGCCTAGCGGGAGACTACGAGCAGTACTTC.

This sequence joins TRBV6-5 and TRBJ1-1, with D unclear. The CDR3 contains 13 residues. Trimming left V 0 bases short and J 5 bases short, with 7 bases between. Germline V CDR1 and CDR2: MNHEY, SVGAGI. The CDR3 protein is CASSYSSRTEAFF. CDR3 coding DNA: TGTGCCAGCAGTTACTCCTCGCGGACTGAAGCTTTCTTT.

This chain links TRBV2 with TRBJ2-5, with D uncertain. Trimming shortened V by 5 bases and J by 4 bases, and 14 bases separated the two germline ends. This CDR3 contains 14 residues. Germline CDR1 SNHLY, CDR2 FYNNEI. In DNA form, the CDR3 reads TGTGCCAGCAGTCAGCAGACACCCCGAGAGACCCAGTACTTC. Protein sequence: CASSQQTPRETQYF.

The rearrangement links TRBV5-1 to TRBJ2-6; D call uncertain. Germline V CDR1 and CDR2: SGHRS, YFSETQ. The CDR3 contains 15 residues. V was trimmed by 5 bases and J by 0 bases, leaving 9 bases between them. CDR3 loop: CASRGALSGANVLTF. As DNA, the CDR3 is TGCGCCAGCAGGGGCGCTCTCTCTGGGGCCAACGTCCTGACTTTC.